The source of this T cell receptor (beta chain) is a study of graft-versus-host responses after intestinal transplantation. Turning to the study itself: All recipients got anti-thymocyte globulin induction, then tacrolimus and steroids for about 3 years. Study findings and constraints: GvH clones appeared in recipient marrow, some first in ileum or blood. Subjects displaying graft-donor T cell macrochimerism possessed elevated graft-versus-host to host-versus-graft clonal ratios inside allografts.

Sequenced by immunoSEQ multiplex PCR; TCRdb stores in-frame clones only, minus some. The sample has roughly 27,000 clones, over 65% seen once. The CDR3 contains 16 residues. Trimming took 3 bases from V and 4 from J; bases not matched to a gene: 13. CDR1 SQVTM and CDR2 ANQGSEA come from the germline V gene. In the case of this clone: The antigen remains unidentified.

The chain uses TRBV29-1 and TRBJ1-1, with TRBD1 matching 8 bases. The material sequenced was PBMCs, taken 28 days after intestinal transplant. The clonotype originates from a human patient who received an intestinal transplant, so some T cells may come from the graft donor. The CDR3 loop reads CSVDRVRQGRPTEAFF. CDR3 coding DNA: TGCAGCGTTGACCGAGTACGACAGGGGAGGCCCACTGAAGCTTTCTTT.